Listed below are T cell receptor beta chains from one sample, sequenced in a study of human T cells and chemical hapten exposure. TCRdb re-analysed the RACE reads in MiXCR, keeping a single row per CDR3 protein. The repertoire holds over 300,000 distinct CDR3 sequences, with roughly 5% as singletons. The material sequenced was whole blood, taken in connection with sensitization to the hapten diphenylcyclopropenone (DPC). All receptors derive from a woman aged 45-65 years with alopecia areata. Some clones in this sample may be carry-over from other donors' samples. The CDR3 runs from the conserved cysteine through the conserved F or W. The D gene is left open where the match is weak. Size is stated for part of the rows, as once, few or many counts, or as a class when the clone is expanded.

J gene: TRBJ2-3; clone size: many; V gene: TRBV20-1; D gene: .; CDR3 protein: CSATQGDTQYF; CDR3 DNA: TGCAGTGCTACCCAGGGAGATACGCAGTATTTT
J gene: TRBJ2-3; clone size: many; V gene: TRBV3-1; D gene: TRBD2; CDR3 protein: CASSDGLAGEDTQYF; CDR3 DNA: TGTGCCAGCAGCGACGGACTAGCGGGAGAAGATACGCAGTATTTT
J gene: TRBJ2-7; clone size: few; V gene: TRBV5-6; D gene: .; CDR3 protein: CASSLGRNFYEQYF; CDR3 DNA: TGTGCCAGCAGCTTGGGGCGGAACTTCTACGAGCAGTACTTC
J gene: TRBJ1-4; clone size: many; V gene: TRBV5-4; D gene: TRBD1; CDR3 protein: CAGQGADEKLFF; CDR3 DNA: TGTGCCGGACAGGGGGCGGATGAAAAACTGTTTTTT
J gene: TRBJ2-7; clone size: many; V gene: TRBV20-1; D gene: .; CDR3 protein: CSARDRRDDEQYF; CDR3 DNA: TGCAGTGCTAGAGATCGCAGGGACGACGAGCAGTACTTC
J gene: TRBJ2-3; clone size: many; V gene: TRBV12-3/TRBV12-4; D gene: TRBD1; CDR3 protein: CASSPTGGNPDTQYF; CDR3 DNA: TGTGCCAGCAGCCCTACAGGGGGCAATCCGGATACGCAGTATTTT
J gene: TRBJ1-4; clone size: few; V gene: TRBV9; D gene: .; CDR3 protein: CASSPTVGNEKLFF; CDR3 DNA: TGTGCCAGCAGCCCCACGGTAGGGAATGAAAAACTGTTTTTT
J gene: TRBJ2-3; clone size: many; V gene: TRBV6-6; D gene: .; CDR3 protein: CASTQGRESTDTQYF; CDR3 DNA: TGTGCCAGCACCCAGGGCCGAGAGAGCACAGATACGCAGTATTTT
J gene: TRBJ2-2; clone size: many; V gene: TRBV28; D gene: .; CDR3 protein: CAIQTQPGELFF; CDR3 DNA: TGTGCCATCCAGACCCAGCCCGGGGAGCTGTTTTTT
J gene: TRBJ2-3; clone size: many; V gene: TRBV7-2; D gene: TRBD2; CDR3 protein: CASSYLAGGRGDTQYF; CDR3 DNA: TGTGCCAGCAGCTACTTAGCGGGGGGGCGGGGAGATACGCAGTATTTT
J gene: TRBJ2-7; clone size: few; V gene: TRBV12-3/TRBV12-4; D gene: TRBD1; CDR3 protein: CASSLLGGNEQYF; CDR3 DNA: TGTGCCAGCAGTTTGTTAGGGGGCAACGAGCAGTACTTC
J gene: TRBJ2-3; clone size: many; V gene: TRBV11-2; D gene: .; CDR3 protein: CASRRAGRNPSTDTQYF; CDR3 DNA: TGTGCCAGCAGGCGTGCGGGCAGGAACCCTAGCACAGATACGCAGTATTTT
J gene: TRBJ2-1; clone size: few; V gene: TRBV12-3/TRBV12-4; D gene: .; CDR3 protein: CASTLVWDNEQFF; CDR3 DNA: TGTGCCAGCACCCTGGTTTGGGACAATGAGCAGTTCTTC
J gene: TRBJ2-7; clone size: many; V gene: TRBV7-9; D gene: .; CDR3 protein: CASSSTTYEQYF; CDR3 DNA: TGTGCCAGCAGCTCAACTACCTACGAGCAGTACTTC
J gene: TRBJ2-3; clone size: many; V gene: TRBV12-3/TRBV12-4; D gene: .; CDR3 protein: CASREDFISTDTQYF; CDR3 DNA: TGTGCCAGCCGCGAGGACTTCATCAGCACAGATACGCAGTATTTT
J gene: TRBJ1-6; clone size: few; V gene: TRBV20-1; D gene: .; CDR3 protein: CSASGGNRAWGSPLHF; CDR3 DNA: TGCAGTGCTAGTGGGGGGAATAGGGCCTGGGGTTCACCCCTCCACTTT
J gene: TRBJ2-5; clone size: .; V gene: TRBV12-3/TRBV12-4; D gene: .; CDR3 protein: CASSVGGTFQETQYF; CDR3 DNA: TGTGCCAGCAGCGTTGGTGGGACATTCCAAGAGACCCAGTACTTC
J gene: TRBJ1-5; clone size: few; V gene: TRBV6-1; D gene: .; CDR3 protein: CASSEGQVGGQPQHF; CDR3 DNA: TGTGCCAGCAGTGAAGGGCAGGTAGGCGGCCAGCCCCAGCATTTT
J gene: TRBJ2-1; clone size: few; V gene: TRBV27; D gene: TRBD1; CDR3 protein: CASSLGQGGADEQFF; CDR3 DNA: TGTGCCAGCAGTTTAGGACAGGGGGGTGCTGATGAGCAGTTCTTC
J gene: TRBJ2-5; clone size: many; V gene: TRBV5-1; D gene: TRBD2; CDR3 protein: CASSLAVAGRAQETQYF; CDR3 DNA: TGCGCCAGCAGCTTGGCCGTGGCCGGGAGGGCCCAAGAGACCCAGTACTTC
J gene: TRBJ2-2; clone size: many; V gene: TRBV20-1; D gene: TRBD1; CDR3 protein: CSARLGTGGTGELFF; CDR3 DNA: TGCAGTGCTAGATTAGGGACAGGGGGCACCGGGGAGCTGTTTTTT
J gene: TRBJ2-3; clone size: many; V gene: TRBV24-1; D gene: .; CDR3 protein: CATSESRTDTQYF; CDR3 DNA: TGTGCCACCAGTGAGTCTCGCACAGATACGCAGTATTTT
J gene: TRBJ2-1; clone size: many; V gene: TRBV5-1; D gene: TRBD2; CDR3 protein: CASSSPGLAMNEQFF; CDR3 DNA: TGCGCCAGCAGCTCACCGGGACTAGCGATGAATGAGCAGTTCTTC
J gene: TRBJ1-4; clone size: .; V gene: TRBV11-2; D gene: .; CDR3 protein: CASSLVSATNEKLFF; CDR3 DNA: TGTGCCAGCAGCTTAGTTTCGGCAACTAATGAAAAACTGTTTTTT
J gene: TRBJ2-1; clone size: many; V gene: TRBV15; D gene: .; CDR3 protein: CATSPRSAGEQFF; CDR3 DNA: TGTGCCACCAGCCCCCGGTCCGCCGGTGAGCAGTTCTTC
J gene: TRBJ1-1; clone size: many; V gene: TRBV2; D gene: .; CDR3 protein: CASSAGRTEAFF; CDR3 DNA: TGTGCCAGCAGTGCAGGGAGGACTGAAGCTTTCTTT
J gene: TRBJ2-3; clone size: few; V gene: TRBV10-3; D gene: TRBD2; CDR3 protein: CAISARLAGADTQYF; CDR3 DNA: TGTGCCATCAGTGCGCGCCTAGCGGGTGCAGATACGCAGTATTTT